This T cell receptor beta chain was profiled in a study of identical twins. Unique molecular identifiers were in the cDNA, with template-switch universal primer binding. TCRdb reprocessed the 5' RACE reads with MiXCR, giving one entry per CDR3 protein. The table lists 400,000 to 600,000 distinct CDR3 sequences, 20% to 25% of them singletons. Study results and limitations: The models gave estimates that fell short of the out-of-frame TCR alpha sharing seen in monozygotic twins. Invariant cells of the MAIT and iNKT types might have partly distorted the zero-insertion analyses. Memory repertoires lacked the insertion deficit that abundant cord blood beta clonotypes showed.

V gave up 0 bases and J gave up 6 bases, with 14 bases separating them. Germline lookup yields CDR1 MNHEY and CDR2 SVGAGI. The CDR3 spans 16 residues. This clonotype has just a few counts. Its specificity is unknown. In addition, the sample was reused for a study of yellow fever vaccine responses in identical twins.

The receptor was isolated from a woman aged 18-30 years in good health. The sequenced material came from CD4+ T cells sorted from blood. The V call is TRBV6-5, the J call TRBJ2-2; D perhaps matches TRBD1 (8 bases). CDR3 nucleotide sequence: TGTGCCAGCAGTTACTCGATTACAGGGGGGGCCGGGGAGCTGTTTTTT. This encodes CASSYSITGGAGELFF.